Listed below are T cell receptor beta chains from one sample, sequenced in a study of cytomegalovirus exposure and HLA in healthy donors. The table came from immunoSEQ multiplex PCR; TCRdb's copy has only in-frame clones and leaves some out. Here the sample spans some 91,000 clones, around 77% being singletons. The specimen sequenced was PBMCs. These receptors all come from a man between 40 and 49 years old in good health and CMV-seronegative. CDR3s include the opening cysteine and the closing phenylalanine or tryptophan. The order of the fields is J gene, clone size, D gene, V gene, CDR3 DNA, CDR3 protein. A D gene is named only where the DNA matches it firmly. A clone size is listed for some rows: how often the clone was seen (once, few, many), or a class if it is expanded.

TRBJ1-1,NA,NA,TRBV2,TGTGCCAGCAGTTGGGAGATGGAGGCTTTCTTT,CASSWEMEAFF
TRBJ2-5,NA,NA,TRBV28,TGTGCCAGCAGCCACCGGAGAGAGACCCAGTACTTC,CASSHRRETQYF
TRBJ1-4,NA,TRBD1,TRBV5-4,TGTGCCAGCAGCTCGACGAATGAAAGGGGGCGGAATGAAAAACTGTTTTTT,CASSSTNERGRNEKLFF
TRBJ2-1,once,TRBD2,TRBV7-9,TGTGCCAGCAGCCTAGGTAGCGGGAGTGAGCAGTTCTTC,CASSLGSGSEQFF
TRBJ2-7,NA,TRBD2,TRBV7-9,TGTGCCAGCAGCGACCGGACTAGCGGGGGGCCTATCGACGAGCAGTACTTC,CASSDRTSGGPIDEQYF
TRBJ1-5,NA,TRBD1,TRBV2,TGTGCCAGCAGTGTTGACAGGGGACAGCCCCAGCATTTT,CASSVDRGQPQHF
TRBJ1-2,once,NA,TRBV2,TGTGCCAGCAGTGAAGGAGGGCTGAACTATGGCTACACCTTC,CASSEGGLNYGYTF
TRBJ1-2,NA,TRBD1,TRBV2,TGTGCCAGCACCAGGGACAGGACTAACTATGGCTACACCTTC,CASTRDRTNYGYTF
TRBJ1-1,NA,NA,TRBV7-9,TGTGCCAGCAGCCTGGGACAACAGAACACTGAAGCTTTCTTT,CASSLGQQNTEAFF
TRBJ2-2,NA,TRBD2,TRBV19,TGTGCCAGTAGTTTCGGGAGGACCGGGGAGCTGTTTTTT,CASSFGRTGELFF
TRBJ1-4,NA,NA,TRBV6-5,TGTGCCAGCAGCCGAACGGTGGATGAAAAACTGTTTTTT,CASSRTVDEKLFF
TRBJ2-7,few,TRBD1,TRBV6-5,TGTGCCAGCAGCCTATTAGGGGACAGGGTAGGCGAGCAGTACTTC,CASSLLGDRVGEQYF
TRBJ1-6,few,TRBD1,TRBV30,TGTGCCTGGATGCCAGACAGGGGTAGGGTTTCACCCCTCCACTTT,CAWMPDRGRVSPLHF
TRBJ1-2,NA,NA,TRBV9,TGTGCCAGCAGCGTAGATCGGGAGTCCTATGGCTACACCTTC,CASSVDRESYGYTF
TRBJ2-3,NA,TRBD2,TRBV5-6,TGTGCCAGCAGCTTAAGCGGGGGACGGACAGATACGCAGTATTTT,CASSLSGGRTDTQYF
TRBJ1-2,once,NA,TRBV30,TGTGCCTGGAGTGGGGCGTGGATCCCAGGGCCCCGGTTAGCTAACTATGGCTACACCTTC,CAWSGAWIPGPRLANYGYTF
TRBJ2-7,NA,NA,TRBV5-4,TGTGCCAGCCAGTTCGGCGGGGACAGAACCTACGAGCAGTACTTC,CASQFGGDRTYEQYF
TRBJ2-7,NA,NA,TRBV15,TGTGCCACCAGCAGAGGCCGGGAAGGGTTCTACGAGCAGTACTTC,CATSRGREGFYEQYF
TRBJ2-2,NA,TRBD1,TRBV7-9,TGTGCCAGCAGCTTAGCTAAGGATCGAGGGACAGTGAACACCGGGGAGCTGTTTTTT,CASSLAKDRGTVNTGELFF
TRBJ2-7,NA,TRBD1,TRBV11-2,TGTGCCAGCAGCTTAGGAGGGACAGGGTATAGAAACGAGCAGTACTTC,CASSLGGTGYRNEQYF
TRBJ2-3,NA,NA,TRBV6-4,TGTGCCAGCAGTGACCTAGCCACAGATACGCAGTATTTT,CASSDLATDTQYF
TRBJ2-7,NA,NA,TRBV30,TGTGCCTGGACCACAGAGTCCTACGAGCAGTACTTC,CAWTTESYEQYF
TRBJ1-1,NA,NA,TRBV29-1,TGCAGCGTTGAACCAGGGCTTTCTACTGAAGCTTTCTTT,CSVEPGLSTEAFF
TRBJ2-5,NA,TRBD2,TRBV5-1,TGCGCCAGCAGCCGGACTAGCGGCCAAGAGACCCAGTACTTC,CASSRTSGQETQYF
TRBJ2-7,NA,TRBD1,TRBV27,TGTGCCAGCAGTTTACAGACAGGGATTCTCTACGAGCAGTACTTC,CASSLQTGILYEQYF
TRBJ1-5,NA,TRBD1,TRBV28,TGTGCCAGCAGTTTTAGACAGGGGAATCAGCCCCAGCATTTT,CASSFRQGNQPQHF
TRBJ2-3,NA,TRBD2,TRBV11-2,TGTGCCAGCAGCTCATCGGGGGGGCCCCCAGATACGCAGTATTTT,CASSSSGGPPDTQYF
TRBJ1-4,once,NA,TRBV7-9,TGTGCCAGCAGCTTTTCAGGGGCAGGTGAAAAACTGTTTTTT,CASSFSGAGEKLFF
TRBJ2-1,few,TRBD1,TRBV11-2,TGTGCCAGCAGCTTAGAGGAGGCCAGGGGGCTCAGGTACAATGAGCAGTTCTTC,CASSLEEARGLRYNEQFF
TRBJ1-2,NA,NA,TRBV15,TGTGCCACCAGCAGTAGTACCGCCCAAAGCTATGGCTACACCTTC,CATSSSTAQSYGYTF
TRBJ2-2,NA,TRBD2,TRBV5-4,TGTGCCAGCAGCCCCTGGGGGGGGACCAACACCGGGGAGCTGTTTTTT,CASSPWGGTNTGELFF
TRBJ2-7,NA,NA,TRBV6-1,TGTGCCAGCAGTCCCCCGTCGGCGGGAAGCTACGAGCAGTACTTC,CASSPPSAGSYEQYF
TRBJ1-5,NA,NA,TRBV19,TGTGCCAGTTACTTGGACCGGGGGGCCAGGGTGGATCAGCCCCAGCATTTT,CASYLDRGARVDQPQHF
TRBJ2-5,NA,NA,TRBV5-1,TGCGCCAGCAGCTTCAAAGAGACCCAGTACTTC,CASSFKETQYF
TRBJ2-1,NA,TRBD1,TRBV18,TGTGCCAGCTCACCAGGACAGGGTAAGGGTGAGCAGTTCTTC,CASSPGQGKGEQFF
TRBJ2-5,NA,TRBD2,TRBV15,TGTGCCACCAGCAGAGATTTAGGCGGGAGAGAGACCCAGTACTTC,CATSRDLGGRETQYF
TRBJ1-3,NA,TRBD1,TRBV30,TGTGCCTGGAGGGGGACAGGGAGGTCCTCTGGAAACACCATATATTTT,CAWRGTGRSSGNTIYF
TRBJ1-2,NA,TRBD1,TRBV28,TGTGCCAGCAGCCGGCGTGACAGGGCCCCTTGGGGCTACACCTTC,CASSRRDRAPWGYTF
TRBJ2-7,few,TRBD1,TRBV7-9,TGTGCCAGCAGCCGAGACAGGGGGCGCGTAGACGAGCAGTACTTC,CASSRDRGRVDEQYF
TRBJ2-3,once,TRBD1,TRBV6-5,TGTGCCAGCAACCTCGGACAGGGCCGCACAGATACGCAGTATTTT,CASNLGQGRTDTQYF
TRBJ2-7,NA,TRBD2,TRBV5-1,TGCGCCAGCAGCTTGGCCGGAGCTAGCGGGAGTACCTACGAGCAGTACTTC,CASSLAGASGSTYEQYF
TRBJ2-7,NA,TRBD2,TRBV7-6,TGTGCCAGCAGCCCCACTAGCGGGGGGCAAACCTACGAGCAGTACTTC,CASSPTSGGQTYEQYF
TRBJ1-2,few,TRBD1,TRBV30,TGTGCCTGGAGTGAGGGGGCGGCCGGCTACACCTTC,CAWSEGAAGYTF
TRBJ1-1,NA,TRBD1,TRBV6-1,TGTGCCAGCAGCGGAATTGGGACAGGCGAAGCTTTCTTT,CASSGIGTGEAFF
TRBJ1-6,NA,NA,TRBV6-6,TGTGCCAGCAGTTTGACAGTGAATAATTCACCCCTCCACTTT,CASSLTVNNSPLHF
TRBJ2-7,NA,TRBD1,TRBV13,TGTGCCAGCAGCTCCCAGACAGGGATTTCCTACGAGCAGTACTTC,CASSSQTGISYEQYF